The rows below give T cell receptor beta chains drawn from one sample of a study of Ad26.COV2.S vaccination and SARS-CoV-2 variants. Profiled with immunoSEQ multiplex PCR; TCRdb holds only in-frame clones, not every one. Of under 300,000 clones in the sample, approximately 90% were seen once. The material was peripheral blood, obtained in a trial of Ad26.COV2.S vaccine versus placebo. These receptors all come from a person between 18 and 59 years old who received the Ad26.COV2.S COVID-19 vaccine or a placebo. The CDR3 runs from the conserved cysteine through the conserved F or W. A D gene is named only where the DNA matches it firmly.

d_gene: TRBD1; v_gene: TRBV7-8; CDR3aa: CASSLGGQGHSGNTIYF
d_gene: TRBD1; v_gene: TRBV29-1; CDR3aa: CSVGQDRVGGYTF
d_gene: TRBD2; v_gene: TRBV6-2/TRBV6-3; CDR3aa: CASSYSGLAGGGEQFF
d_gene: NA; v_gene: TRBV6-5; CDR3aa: CASSYGRDTEAFF
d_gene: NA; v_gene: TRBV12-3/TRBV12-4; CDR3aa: CASKTAGELFF
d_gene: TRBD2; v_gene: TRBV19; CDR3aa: CASAGAGADTQYF
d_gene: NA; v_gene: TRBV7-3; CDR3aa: CASSLGVGSAEAFF
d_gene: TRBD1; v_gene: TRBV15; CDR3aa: CATSREADRGMGETQYF
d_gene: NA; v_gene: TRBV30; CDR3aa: CAWSVNRVRNATNEKLFF
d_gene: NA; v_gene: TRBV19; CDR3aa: CASSAFRDLYNEQFF
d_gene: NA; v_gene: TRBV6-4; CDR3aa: CASRAEGGGNSPLHF
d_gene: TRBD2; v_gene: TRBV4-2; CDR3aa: CASSQGTSGSDTQYF
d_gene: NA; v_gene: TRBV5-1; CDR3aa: CASSLGARGSSQPQHF
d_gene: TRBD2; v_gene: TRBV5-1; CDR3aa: CASGLAGSTDTQYF
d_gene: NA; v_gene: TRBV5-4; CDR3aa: CASSLDRAVNGYTF
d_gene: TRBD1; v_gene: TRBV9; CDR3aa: CASSARPGQDYNEQFF
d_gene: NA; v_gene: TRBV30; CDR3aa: CAWSSWGEETQYF
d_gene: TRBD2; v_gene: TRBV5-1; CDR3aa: CASSLSGRAEYF
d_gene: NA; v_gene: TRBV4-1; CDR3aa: CASSQVIYRDNQPQHF
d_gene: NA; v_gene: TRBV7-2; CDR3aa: CASSQRYRDNEKLFF
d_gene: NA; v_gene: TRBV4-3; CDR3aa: CASSQDLGRAGFQETQYF
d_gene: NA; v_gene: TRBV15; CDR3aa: CATSGDSSGANVLTF
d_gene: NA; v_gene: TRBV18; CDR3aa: CASSPFSSGETQYF
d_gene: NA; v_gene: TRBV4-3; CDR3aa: CASSSSVDTDTQYF
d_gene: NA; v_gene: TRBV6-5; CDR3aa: CASSYGPRQPQHF